The clone carrying this TCR beta chain was picked up one time. Its antigen remains unidentified. The study drew the donors from its roughly 110-subject validation cohort, separate from the approximately 700-subject first cohort. The data stem from a study of cytomegalovirus exposure and HLA in healthy donors. Study overall: The approximately 710 first-cohort repertoires and the 120 or so validation repertoires shared the same platform, a later analysis reported.

Profiling relied on immunoSEQ multiplex PCR, and the TCRdb table lists in-frame clones only, not all of them. The table shows about 38,000 clones, with over 85% occurring only once. CDR3 length: 12 amino acids. CDR1 and CDR2 (germline): WNHNN, SYGVQD (reference sequence). Between the trimmed V and J ends, which lost 7 bases and 3 bases, there was a span of 9 bases. Study-wide points: It was reported that the classifier diagnosed cytomegalovirus status with high specificity and sensitivity in both the original and validation cohorts. Subsequent analysis showed first-cohort TCR clusters tending to co-occur in approximately 120 validation repertoires.

V gene TRBV10-1 combines with J gene TRBJ1-2, with D perhaps TRBD1 (6 bases). The sample comprised PBMCs. This sequence was found in a man aged 18-30 years in good health and CMV-seronegative. Here the CDR3 reads CASTQGDYGYTF. CDR3 nucleotide sequence: TGCGCCAGCACACAGGGTGACTATGGCTACACCTTC.